These 14 T cell receptor beta chains were all obtained from the same sample, sequenced in a study of brain T cells in children with intractable seizures. The time point was: blood from clinic visit 5 months post-surgery; TSC patient then seizure free. The method was immunoSEQ multiplex PCR; TCRdb's version includes in-frame clones alone and lacks a portion of them. The sample has hundreds of thousands of clones, 93% seen once. The sample consisted of peripheral blood, taken more than 4 months after surgery. All receptors come from a boy younger than two with tuberous sclerosis and intractable seizures.

The chain combines TRBV10-3 with TRBJ2-7; no reliable D call. This CDR3 is 13 amino acids long. Looked up from germline, CDR1 is ENHRY and CDR2 is SYGVKD. Between the trimmed V and J ends, which lost 8 bases and 3 bases, there was a span of 14 bases. The chain's CDR3 is CAIGEVGNYEQYF. CDR3 bases: TGTGCCATCGGAGAGGTCGGAAACTACGAGCAGTACTTC.

This clone was detected once. One end of the junction is discordant with germline, which a read error may explain. The gene calls are TRBV6-2 or TRBV6-3 and TRBJ2-2; TRBD2 aligns across 13 bases. Germline lookup yields CDR1 MNHEY and CDR2 SVGEGT. This CDR3 comprises 15 residues. The CDR3 reads CATSRGLAGFGELFF. CDR3 DNA sequence: TGTGCCACCAGTAGGGGACTAGCGGGATTTGGGGAGCTGTTTTTT.

The chain carries TRBV5-6 and TRBJ2-7, with D unresolved. This CDR3 contains 13 residues. The germline V gene has CDR1 SGHDT and CDR2 YYEEEE. V dropped 0 bases and J dropped 3 bases, with 7 bases sitting between them. CDR3 in DNA: TGTGCCAGCAGCTTGGATCCTCTCTACGAGCAGTACTTC. As protein: CASSLDPLYEQYF.

This clone was observed a few times. This chain links TRBV12-3 or TRBV12-4 with TRBJ2-2; D unresolved. The CDR3 contains 11 residues. V lost 3 bases and J 6 bases, leaving 2 bases between the germline ends. DNA of the CDR3: TGTGCCAGCAGTTTTCCCGGGGAGCTGTTTTTT. This encodes CASSFPGELFF.

This sequence joins TRBV27 and TRBJ2-3; 8 bases match TRBD1. CDR1 and CDR2 (germline): MNHEY, SMNVEV (reference sequence). The junction had 12 bases not matched to a gene; V was cut back by 6 bases and J by 13 bases. The CDR3 totals 13 residues. Here the CDR3 DNA reads TGTGCCAGCAGGGACAGGGCCGCCGGGTTGAAGTATTTT. Translation: CASRDRAAGLKYF.

This chain joins TRBV2 and TRBJ1-1, with D maybe TRBD1 (6 bases). The CDR3 spans 15 residues. Germline loops: CDR1 SNHLY, CDR2 FYNNEI. V lost 7 bases, J lost 1 base, and 16 bases lay in between. The DNA of the CDR3 is TGTGCCAGCATCGTCGGACAGACAAAGAACACTGAAGCTTTCTTT. It translates to CASIVGQTKNTEAFF. Full variable domain (outside the CDR3, taken from reference TRBV2 and TRBJ1-1): EPEVTQTPSHQVTQMGQEVILRCVPISNHLYFYWYRQILGQKVEFLVSFYNNEISEKSEIFDDQFSVERPDGSNFTLKIRSTKLEDSAMYFCASIVGQTKNTEAFFGQGTRLTVV.

The chain recombines TRBV6-1 with TRBJ2-7; 10 bases align to TRBD2. The trim removed 4 bases at V and 4 bases at J, leaving 10 bases unmatched. The CDR3 runs 16 residues. Germline loops: CDR1 MNHNS, CDR2 SASEGT. Here the CDR3 DNA reads TGTGCCAGCAGTGTCTTTCCTAGCGGGAGTAAATACGAGCAGTACTTC. Translated: CASSVFPSGSKYEQYF.

Remarks on this clone: One end of the junction fails to match germline, which may point to a read error. The chain employs TRBV19 and TRBJ1-2, with D unclear. CDR3 length: 15 amino acids. CDR1 and CDR2 from the germline V gene are LNHDA and SQIVND (reference sequence). CDR3 residues: CASSIDGLLAHGHTF. The DNA of the CDR3 is TGTGCCAGTAGTATAGACGGGCTTTTGGCTCATGGCCACACCTTC.

This chain connects TRBV24-1 to TRBJ2-7, with D unclear. Germline CDR1 reads KGHDR; CDR2 reads SFDVKD. CDR3 size: 13 residues. V shed 9 bases and J shed 6 bases, with 17 bases lying between them. The CDR3 nucleotides are TGTGCCACCCGGAACAGTGATTTCTCCGAGCAGTACTTC. This encodes CATRNSDFSEQYF.

This clone was counted a single time. The chain couples TRBV9 to TRBJ2-7, with 12 nucleotides matching TRBD1. The CDR3 length is 15 residues. The ends lost 2 bases at V and 5 bases at J; junction bases unmatched: 5. Germline V gene lookup returns CDR1 SGDLS and CDR2 YYNGEE. The CDR3 here is CASSVTGQGADEQYF. The CDR3 bases are TGTGCCAGCAGCGTGACGGGACAGGGGGCGGACGAGCAGTACTTC.

This rearrangement joins TRBV28 to TRBJ1-4; the D gene is possibly TRBD1 (5 bases). Per the germline V gene, CDR1 is MDHEN and CDR2 is SYDVKM. CDR3 length equals 14 residues. The germline V and J ends were trimmed by 4 bases and 0 bases, with 6 bases remaining between them. The DNA for the CDR3 is TGTGCCAGCAGTTGGGGGGCAACTAATGAAAAACTGTTTTTT. It specifies CASSWGATNEKLFF.

The chain links TRBV12-3 or TRBV12-4 to TRBJ2-3; D remains ambiguous. The V and J ends lost 6 bases and 0 bases respectively, with 7 bases between them. The CDR3 totals 13 residues. CDR3 in DNA: TGTGCCAGCAGACCAACTAGCACAGATACGCAGTATTTT. This sequence encodes CASRPTSTDTQYF.

The genes are TRBV12-3 or TRBV12-4 and TRBJ2-3; no reliable D call. The germline V and J ends were trimmed by 5 bases and 2 bases, with 5 bases remaining between them. This CDR3 contains 12 residues. The CDR3 here is CASSRFTDTQYF. The CDR3 DNA reads TGTGCCAGCAGTCGATTCACAGATACGCAGTATTTT.

Notes on this clone: A junction boundary mismatches the germline segment, possibly from a read error. This chain links TRBV7-7 with TRBJ2-2, with no clear D. This CDR3 is built from 18 residues. The germline CDR1 and CDR2 sequences are SSHAT and FNYEAQ (reference sequence). The CDR3 DNA is TGTGCTAGCAGCTTTTCCCCTAGTGCGAATCCCAACGCCGGGGAGCTGTTTTTT. Its translation: CASSFSPSANPNAGELFF.